Given below is one T cell receptor (beta chain) in context. Germline V CDR1 and CDR2: SNHLY, FYNNEI. Trimming shortened V by 6 bases and J by 0 bases, and 12 bases separated the two germline ends. The CDR3 is made up of 15 amino acids. This record belongs to a study of blood T cell repertoires in COVID-19. Whole-study context: Two consecutive negative NP/OP PCR tests, clearance, or resolved symptoms defined Cohort 3 recovery.

Authors' methods: Amplification from reference gene primers served as the basis for estimated nucleated cell counts. Generated by immunoSEQ multiplex PCR, the TCRdb table keeps only in-frame clones and is missing some. V and J calls and clone size are given by that table; D and trimming were obtained from the DNA. This table has some 330,000 clones, more than 70% appearing once. Donors were grouped by their self-reported clinical history. The TCR comes from a man between 35 and 55 years old in a cohort exposed to, infected with or recovered from COVID-19 (not recorded which). The rearrangement uses TRBV2 and TRBJ1-5; TRBD1 is a possible D gene (5 bases). Input material: PBMCs or T cells enriched from blood (not recorded which). For the CDR3, the DNA is TGTGCCAGCAGGCCGGACACCTATAGCAATCAGCCCCAGCATTTT. Encoded protein: CASRPDTYSNQPQHF.